Detailed here is one TCR beta chain. What it binds is not known. The sample originates from a study of T cells in localized non-small cell lung cancer. Study-level points and caveats: Uninvolved adjacent lung, not tumor, had the highest T cell clonality. Appearing in adjacent lung were a median roughly 59 of the top 100 tumor clones. Only one tumor region was sequenced, so heterogeneity remains possible.

V was trimmed by 9 bases and J by 0 bases, leaving 9 bases between them. The CDR3 has 13 residues. CDR1 and CDR2 from the germline V gene are MNHNS and SASEGT. The assay was immunoSEQ multiplex PCR, and TCRdb's table has in-frame clones only and misses some. The sample lists approximately 81,000 clones, roughly 91% occurring once. Sequences were derived from peripheral blood, sampled before any cancer treatment. The chain has TRBV6-1 and TRBJ2-1; D is ambiguous. The sequence came from a woman aged 35 to 69 with stage I squamous cell lung carcinoma. The CDR3 loop is CASISSSYNEQFF. The DNA for the CDR3 is TGTGCCAGTATTTCGAGCTCCTACAATGAGCAGTTCTTC.